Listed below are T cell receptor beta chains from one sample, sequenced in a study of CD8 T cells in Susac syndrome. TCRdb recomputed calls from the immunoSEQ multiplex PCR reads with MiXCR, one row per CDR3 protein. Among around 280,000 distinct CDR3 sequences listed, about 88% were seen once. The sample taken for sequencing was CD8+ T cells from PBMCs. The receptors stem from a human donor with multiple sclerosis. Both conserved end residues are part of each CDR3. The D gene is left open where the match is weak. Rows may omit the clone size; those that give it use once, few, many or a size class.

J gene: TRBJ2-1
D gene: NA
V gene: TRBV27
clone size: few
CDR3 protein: CASSWGDNEQFF
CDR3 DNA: TGTGCCAGCAGTTGGGGGGATAATGAGCAGTTCTTC

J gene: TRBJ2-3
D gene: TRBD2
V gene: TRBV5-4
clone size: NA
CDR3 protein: CASSSSGRLTDTQYF
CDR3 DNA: TGTGCCAGCAGCTCTAGCGGGAGGCTGACAGATACGCAGTATTTT

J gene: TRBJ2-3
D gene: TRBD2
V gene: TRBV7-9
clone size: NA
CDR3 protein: CASSLAPSGPTDTQYF
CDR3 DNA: TGTGCCAGCAGCTTAGCCCCTAGCGGGCCCACAGATACGCAGTATTTT

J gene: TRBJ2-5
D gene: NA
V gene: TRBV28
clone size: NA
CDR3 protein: CASSLLGTEQETQYF
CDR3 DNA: TGTGCCAGCAGTTTACTGGGGACGGAACAAGAGACCCAGTACTTC

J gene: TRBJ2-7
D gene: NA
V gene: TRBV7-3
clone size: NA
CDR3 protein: CASSLGKGGDYEQYF
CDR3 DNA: TGTGCCAGCAGCTTGGGAAAAGGGGGGGACTACGAGCAGTACTTC

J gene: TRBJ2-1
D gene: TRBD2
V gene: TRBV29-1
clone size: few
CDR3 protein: CSVTGTSGSSYNEQFF
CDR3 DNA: TGCAGCGTTACCGGGACTAGCGGGAGCTCCTACAATGAGCAGTTCTTC

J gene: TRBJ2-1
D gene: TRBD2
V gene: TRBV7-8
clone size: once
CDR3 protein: CASSELSSGRVSSYNEQFF
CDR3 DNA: TGTGCCAGCAGCGAGCTATCTAGCGGGAGGGTCAGCTCCTACAATGAGCAGTTCTTC

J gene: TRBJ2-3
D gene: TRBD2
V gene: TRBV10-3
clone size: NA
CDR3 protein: CAISESQGLATDTQYF
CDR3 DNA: TGTGCCATCAGTGAGTCCCAGGGACTAGCGACAGATACGCAGTATTTT

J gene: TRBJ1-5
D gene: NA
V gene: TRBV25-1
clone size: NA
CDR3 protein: CASSVRGGQPQHF
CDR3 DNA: TGTGCCAGCAGTGTAAGGGGCGGGCAGCCCCAGCATTTT

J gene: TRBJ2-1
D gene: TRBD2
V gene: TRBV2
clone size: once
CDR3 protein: CASSEGTSEANEQFF
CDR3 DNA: TGTGCCAGCAGTGAAGGTACTAGCGAGGCCAATGAGCAGTTCTTC

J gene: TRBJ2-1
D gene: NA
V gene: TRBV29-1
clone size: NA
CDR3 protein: CSARPASSYNEQFF
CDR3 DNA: TGCAGCGCCAGGCCCGCCAGCTCCTACAATGAGCAGTTCTTC

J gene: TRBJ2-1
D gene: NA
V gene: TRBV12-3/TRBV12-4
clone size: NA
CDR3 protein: CASSSGRTSSSYNEQFF
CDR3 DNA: TGTGCCAGCAGTTCGGGTAGAACTAGCTCGTCCTACAATGAGCAGTTCTTC

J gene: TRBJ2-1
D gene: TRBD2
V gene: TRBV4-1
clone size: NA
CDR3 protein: CASSQEAWSFRRRGRGGPYNEQFF
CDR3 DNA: TGCGCCAGCAGCCAAGAAGCCTGGAGCTTTCGACGTCGTGGGAGGGGAGGGCCGTACAATGAGCAGTTCTTC

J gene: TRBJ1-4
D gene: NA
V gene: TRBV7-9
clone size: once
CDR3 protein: CAIEGRPNEKLFF
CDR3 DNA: TGTGCCATCGAGGGACGGCCTAATGAAAAACTGTTTTTT

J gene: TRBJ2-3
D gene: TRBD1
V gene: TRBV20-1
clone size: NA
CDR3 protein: CSARDIQGALGTDTQYF
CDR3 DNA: TGCAGTGCTAGAGACATTCAGGGGGCGCTTGGCACAGATACGCAGTATTTT

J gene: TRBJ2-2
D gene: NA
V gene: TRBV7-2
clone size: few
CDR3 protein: CASSSGLFTGELFF
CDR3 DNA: TGTGCCAGCAGCTCCGGACTATTCACCGGGGAGCTGTTTTTT

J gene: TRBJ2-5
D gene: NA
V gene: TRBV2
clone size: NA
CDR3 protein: CASWLRETQYF
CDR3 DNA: TGTGCCAGCTGGTTACGGGAGACCCAGTACTTC

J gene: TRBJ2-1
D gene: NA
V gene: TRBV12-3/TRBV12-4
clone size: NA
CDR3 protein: CASSLGLADNEQFF
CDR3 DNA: TGTGCCAGCAGTTTAGGGCTAGCAGATAATGAGCAGTTCTTC

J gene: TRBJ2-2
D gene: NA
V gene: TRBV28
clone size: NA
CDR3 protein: CASSVSNTGELFF
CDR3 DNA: TGTGCCAGCAGCGTCTCGAACACCGGGGAGCTGTTTTTT

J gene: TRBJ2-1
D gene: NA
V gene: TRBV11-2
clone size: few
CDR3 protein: CASSLTQSSYNEQFF
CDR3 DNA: TGTGCCAGCAGCCTAACCCAGAGCTCCTACAATGAGCAGTTCTTC

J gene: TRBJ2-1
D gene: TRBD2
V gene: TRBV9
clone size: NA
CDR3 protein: CASSPREGLAGGNEQFF
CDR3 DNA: TGTGCCAGCAGCCCTAGGGAGGGACTAGCGGGAGGAAATGAGCAGTTCTTC

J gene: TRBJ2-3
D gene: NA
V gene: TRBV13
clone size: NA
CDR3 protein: CASSASVGDTQYF
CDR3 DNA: TGTGCCAGCAGCGCATCAGTCGGAGATACGCAGTATTTT

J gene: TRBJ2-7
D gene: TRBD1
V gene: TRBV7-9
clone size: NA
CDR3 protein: CASSKQGDDSYEQYF
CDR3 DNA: TGTGCCAGCAGCAAACAGGGGGATGACTCCTACGAGCAGTACTTC

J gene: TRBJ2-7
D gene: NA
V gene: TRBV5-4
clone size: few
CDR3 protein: CASSLAPALGQYF
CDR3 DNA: TGTGCCAGCAGCTTGGCCCCAGCTTTGGGGCAGTACTTC

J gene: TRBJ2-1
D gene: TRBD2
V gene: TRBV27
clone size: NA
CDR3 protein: CASSVIAGVNHNEQFF
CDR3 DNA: TGTGCCAGCAGTGTGATAGCGGGAGTGAACCACAATGAGCAGTTCTTC

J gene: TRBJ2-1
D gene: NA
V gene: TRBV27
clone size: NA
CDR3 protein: CASSGGGVGNEFF
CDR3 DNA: TGTGCCAGCAGCGGAGGAGGGGTGGGGAATGAGTTCTTC

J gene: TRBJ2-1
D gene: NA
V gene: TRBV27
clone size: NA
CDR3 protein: CASSLSINEQFF
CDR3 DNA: TGTGCCAGCAGTTTATCGATAAATGAGCAGTTCTTC

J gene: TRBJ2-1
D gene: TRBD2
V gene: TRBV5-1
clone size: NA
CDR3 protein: CASSPGLAGGWGQFF
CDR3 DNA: TGCGCCAGCAGCCCGGGACTAGCGGGAGGATGGGGGCAGTTCTTC

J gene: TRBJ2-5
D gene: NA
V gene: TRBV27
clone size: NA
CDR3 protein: CASSSLDILKTQYF
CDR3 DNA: TGTGCCAGCAGTTCGCTAGACATACTGAAGACCCAGTACTTC

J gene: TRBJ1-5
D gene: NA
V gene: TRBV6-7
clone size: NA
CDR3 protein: CASTSTGGGNFQPQHF
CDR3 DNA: TGTGCCAGCACTTCCACCGGGGGGGGCAATTTTCAGCCCCAGCATTTT

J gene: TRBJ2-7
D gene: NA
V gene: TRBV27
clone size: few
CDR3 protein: CASSPIREVGYEQYF
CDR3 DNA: TGTGCCAGCAGTCCCATACGTGAAGTGGGCTATGAGCAGTACTTC

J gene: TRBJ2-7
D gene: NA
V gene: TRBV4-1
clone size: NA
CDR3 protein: CASSQVISYSYEQYF
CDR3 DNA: TGCGCCAGCAGCCAAGTTATCTCATACTCCTACGAGCAGTACTTC

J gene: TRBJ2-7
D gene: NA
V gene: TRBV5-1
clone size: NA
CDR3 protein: CASSTDLTYEQYF
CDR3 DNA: TGCGCCAGCAGCACCGACTTGACCTACGAGCAGTACTTC

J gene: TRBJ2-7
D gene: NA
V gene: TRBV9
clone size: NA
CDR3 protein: CASSPTPSGSYEQYF
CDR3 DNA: TGTGCCAGCAGCCCCACTCCCTCGGGGAGCTACGAGCAGTACTTC

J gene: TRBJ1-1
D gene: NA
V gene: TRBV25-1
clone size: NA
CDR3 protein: CASSHYTEAFF
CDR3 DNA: TGTGCCAGCAGTCATTACACTGAAGCTTTCTTT

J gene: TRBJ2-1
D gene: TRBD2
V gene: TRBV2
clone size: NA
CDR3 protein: CASSLLAGAGYNEQFF
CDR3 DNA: TGTGCCAGCAGTCTACTAGCGGGAGCGGGATACAATGAGCAGTTCTTC

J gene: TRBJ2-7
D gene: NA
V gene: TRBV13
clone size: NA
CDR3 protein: CASSLARLSPYEQYF
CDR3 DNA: TGTGCCAGCAGCTTAGCCAGACTAAGTCCCTACGAGCAGTACTTC

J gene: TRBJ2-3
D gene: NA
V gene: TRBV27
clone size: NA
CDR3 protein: CASSPQGLGTDTQYF
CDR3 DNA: TGTGCCAGCAGTCCCCAGGGGTTAGGCACAGATACGCAGTATTTT

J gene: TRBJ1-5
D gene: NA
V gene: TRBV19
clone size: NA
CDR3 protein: CASSVAAEDPQHF
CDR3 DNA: TGTGCCAGCAGTGTGGCTGCCGAAGACCCCCAGCATTTT

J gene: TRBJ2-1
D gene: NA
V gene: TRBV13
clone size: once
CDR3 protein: CASSPTHNEQFF
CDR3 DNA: TGTGCCAGCAGCCCTACCCACAATGAGCAGTTCTTC

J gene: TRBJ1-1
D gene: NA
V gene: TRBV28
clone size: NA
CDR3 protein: CASSLFRQFATEAFF
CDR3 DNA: TGTGCCAGCAGTTTATTTAGACAGTTCGCCACTGAAGCTTTCTTT

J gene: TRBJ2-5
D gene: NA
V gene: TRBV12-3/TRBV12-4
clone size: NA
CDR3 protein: CASSGDGKETQYF
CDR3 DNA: TGTGCCAGCAGTGGGGACGGTAAAGAGACCCAGTACTTC